This is a list of T cell receptor beta chains from one sample in a study of glioma-infiltrating T cells after dendritic cell vaccination. The assay was immunoSEQ multiplex PCR, and TCRdb's table has in-frame clones only and misses some. Here the sample spans 70,000 to 90,000 clones, around 83% being singletons. The specimen comprised blood, sampled after dendritic cell vaccination. These receptors were collected from a human donor with glioblastoma. Each CDR3 is given with its conserved first and last residue.

v_call: TRBV6-1; cdr3_aa: CASSEYGSGGWSEQYF
v_call: TRBV7-3; cdr3_aa: CASSVYSGANYNEQFF
v_call: TRBV5-1; cdr3_aa: CASSQGTSGGISSYEQYF
v_call: TRBV5-1; cdr3_aa: CASSLGVLAGVNEQFF
v_call: TRBV18; cdr3_aa: CASSPTLQAHEAFF
v_call: TRBV2; cdr3_aa: CASSEAGLYGYTF
v_call: TRBV6-1; cdr3_aa: CASSGHEGAGAYGYTF
v_call: TRBV4-1; cdr3_aa: CASSIQTGTPEQFF
v_call: TRBV4-2; cdr3_aa: CASSLQDRDSTDTQYF
v_call: TRBV15; cdr3_aa: CATSAGPIANQPQHF
v_call: TRBV5-4; cdr3_aa: CASTPGQEDTEAFF
v_call: TRBV6-5; cdr3_aa: CASSYSRRQGVYEQYF
v_call: TRBV7-9; cdr3_aa: CASTLEGGANQPQHF
v_call: TRBV29-1; cdr3_aa: CSVEQSNTEAFF
v_call: TRBV5-6; cdr3_aa: CASSPGTANYGYTF
v_call: TRBV6-5; cdr3_aa: CASSLTGDTEAFF
v_call: TRBV6-1; cdr3_aa: CASSTPGGSYEQYF
v_call: TRBV30; cdr3_aa: CAWSVRGADYGYTF
v_call: TRBV6-6; cdr3_aa: CASRHDEGATYNEQFF
v_call: TRBV14; cdr3_aa: CASSQGSTSSPLHF
v_call: TRBV6-1; cdr3_aa: CASSEVSGGGYTF
v_call: TRBV6-1; cdr3_aa: CASSGNPGQTSPLHF
v_call: TRBV27; cdr3_aa: CASSLRQGYTEAFF
v_call: TRBV14; cdr3_aa: CASSQDRPGAHNEQFF
v_call: TRBV5-8; cdr3_aa: CASLWDRGGEKLFF
v_call: TRBV5-6; cdr3_aa: CASSPGQANTEAFF
v_call: TRBV30; cdr3_aa: CAWRGGELAEAFF